The 3 T cell receptor beta chains presented below share a single source sample, sequenced in a study of shared clonotypes between healthy human individuals. Naive CD8 isolation took CD45RO-negative cells positively selected for CCR7 and excluded terminally differentiated effector memory CD45RA+ cells. Produced via immunoSEQ multiplex PCR; TCRdb's table is partial and in-frame only. The sample holds some 600,000 clones, approximately 96% seen once. The specimen was naive CD8+ T cells sorted from blood. The receptors originated from a woman aged 25 to 45 in good health.

The rearrangement links TRBV9 to TRBJ2-7; 9 bases align to TRBD2. CDR1 SGDLS and CDR2 YYNGEE come from the germline V gene. This CDR3 is 16 amino acids long. J was trimmed by 0 bases and V by 0 bases; bases with no gene match: 4. CDR3 nucleotides: TGTGCCAGCAGCGTAGGGGATAGCGGGAGCTCCTACGAGCAGTACTTC. This codes for CASSVGDSGSSYEQYF.

This clone was observed a single time. This chain links TRBV2 with TRBJ2-1; tentatively, D is TRBD1 (9 bases). The length of the CDR3 is 18 residues. The germline V gene has CDR1 SNHLY and CDR2 FYNNEI. The V end was cut by 4 bases, the J end by 0 bases, with 19 bases between. The chain's CDR3 is CASSGTGEAGDSYNEQFF. The CDR3 DNA sequence: TGTGCCAGCAGTGGGACAGGGGAAGCGGGAGACTCCTACAATGAGCAGTTCTTC.

The V and J genes are TRBV2 and TRBJ1-1, with D unresolved. The CDR3 extends over 13 amino acids. CDR1 and CDR2 from the germline V gene are SNHLY and FYNNEI. V lost 3 bases, J lost 3 bases, and 8 bases lay in between. CDR3 in amino acids: CASSDKLYTEAFF. CDR3 bases: TGTGCCAGCAGTGACAAGCTCTACACTGAAGCTTTCTTT. Supplemented by reference TRBV2 and TRBJ1-1, the full variable domain reads EPEVTQTPSHQVTQMGQEVILRCVPISNHLYFYWYRQILGQKVEFLVSFYNNEISEKSEIFDDQFSVERPDGSNFTLKIRSTKLEDSAMYFCASSDKLYTEAFFGQGTRLTVV.